This record looks at one T cell receptor beta chain sequence and its context. This record comes from a study of beta chain features in type 1 diabetes. As every portion of the isolated RNA was reverse transcribed, the sequencing read expressed TCRB transcripts. Data came from immunoSEQ multiplex PCR; TCRdb stores just in-frame clones and leaves some out. The sample has hundreds of thousands of clones, 15% to 20% seen once; the top ten hold 0.023%. V dropped 2 bases and J dropped 0 bases, with 6 bases sitting between them. Germline CDR1 reads SGHVS; CDR2 reads FNYEAQ. The CDR3 has 14 residues. The chain employs TRBV7-6 and TRBJ2-3; no clear D gene. The sequence was collected from a woman aged 18-29 years in good health. Sequencing was carried out using naive CD4+ T cells from blood. CDR3 bases: TGTGCCAGCAGCTTAAAGAGAAGCACAGATACGCAGTATTTT. This sequence encodes CASSLKRSTDTQYF. The whole variable domain, remainder taken from reference TRBV7-6 and TRBJ2-3, is GAGVSQSPRYKVTKRGQDVALRCDPISGHVSLYWYRQALGQGPEFLTYFNYEAQQDKSGLPNDRFSAERPEGSISTLTIQRTEQRDSAMYRCASSLKRSTDTQYFGPGTRLTVL.